The 14 T cell receptor beta chains below all came from one sample that was sequenced in a study of cytomegalovirus exposure and HLA in healthy donors listed by TCRdb under 2017. Library preparation was by the immunoSEQ multiplex PCR assay. The multiplex PCR relied on a mix of 60 forward primers for TCR Vbeta segments and 13 reverse primers for TCR Jbeta segments. TCRdb stores this immuneACCESS table with in-frame sequences only. Part of the clones is absent; in the studies checked, under half of the shortfall reflects unresolved V genes, and no reason is known for the rest. The sample includes 150,000 to 200,000 clones, with just under 80% observed a single time. 1% of the sample lies in the top ten. The sequencing sample was made of PBMCs. These TCRs come from a woman aged 50 to 60 in good health and CMV-seropositive.

The chain combines TRBV7-9 with TRBJ2-2; 9 nucleotides line up with TRBD1. Germline lookup yields CDR1 SEHNR and CDR2 FQNEAQ (reference sequence). The CDR3 is 15 residues long. V dropped 5 bases and J dropped 6; count of bases not matched to a gene: 7. The CDR3 loop reads CASSPDRGGAGELFF. CDR3 in DNA: TGTGCCAGCAGCCCGGACAGGGGTGGGGCCGGGGAGCTGTTTTTT.

V is TRBV18 and J is TRBJ2-5; 8 positions match TRBD1. CDR1 is KGHSH, CDR2 LQKENI, per germline. This CDR3 contains 16 residues. V was clipped by 5 bases and J by 2 bases; unmatched bases: 10. The CDR3 region has the DNA TGTGCCAGCTCATCGGACCGGGACAGGCTTCAAGAGACCCAGTACTTC. Its translation: CASSSDRDRLQETQYF.

The chain joins TRBV13 to TRBJ1-5, with D unclear. The germline gives CDR1 PRHDT, CDR2 FYEKMQ (reference sequence). This CDR3 region has 15 residues. V dropped 2 bases and J dropped 0 bases, with 8 bases sitting between them. The CDR3 DNA is TGTGCCAGCAGCTTAACCGGAGGTAGCAATCAGCCCCAGCATTTT. Protein product: CASSLTGGSNQPQHF.

CDR3 DNA: TGTGCCAGCAACATTAATTCCGCCTACGAGCAGTACTTC. It specifies CASNINSAYEQYF. The chain couples TRBV28 to TRBJ2-7; no reliable D call. Trimming stripped 7 bases from V and 2 bases from J, with 12 bases between. Germline loops: CDR1 MDHEN, CDR2 SYDVKM. The CDR3 extends over 13 amino acids.

V is TRBV28 and J is TRBJ1-2; 7 bases line up with TRBD1. The germline V gene encodes CDR1 MDHEN and CDR2 SYDVKM. Trimming took 6 bases from V and 2 from J; bases not matched to a gene: 9. The CDR3 is made up of 15 amino acids. The CDR3 nucleotides are TGTGCCAGCAGCCCTCTAGGACAGGTCAACTATGGCTACACCTTC. This encodes CASSPLGQVNYGYTF.

The chain recombines TRBV28 with TRBJ2-2, with 7 bases fitting TRBD1. CDR1 MDHEN and CDR2 SYDVKM come from the germline V gene. The CDR3 covers 17 residues. Trimming took 1 base from V and 0 from J; bases not matched to a gene: 5. CDR3 amino acids: CASSLSLGTANTGELFF. CDR3 DNA sequence: TGTGCCAGCAGTTTATCGCTCGGGACAGCGAACACCGGGGAGCTGTTTTTT.

CDR3 in DNA: TGTGCCAGCAGCATTACAGCAACTAATGAAAAACTGTTTTTT. This encodes CASSITATNEKLFF. The chain is built from TRBV28 and TRBJ1-4, with D uncertain. There are 14 residues in the CDR3. Germline V gene data show CDR1 as MDHEN and CDR2 as SYDVKM. The V and J ends lost 6 bases and 0 bases respectively, with 8 bases between them.

A few counts support this clone. The rearrangement joins TRBV4-2 to TRBJ2-7; the D gene is possibly TRBD1 (6 bases). Germline CDR1 is LGHNA and CDR2 is YNFKEQ. The V and J ends lost 5 bases and 2 bases respectively, with 16 bases between them. This CDR3 comprises 15 residues. The CDR3 is CASSVTGTPTYEQYF. The DNA of the CDR3 is TGTGCCAGCAGCGTAACCGGGACACCAACCTACGAGCAGTACTTC.

The chain combines TRBV4-3 with TRBJ1-5; D remains unclear. Germline V gives CDR1 LGHNA, CDR2 YSLEER. This CDR3 spans 15 amino acids. V was trimmed by 0 bases and J by 6 bases, leaving 12 bases between them. The CDR3 reads CASSQDNGEGQPQHF. CDR3 in DNA: TGCGCCAGCAGCCAAGATAACGGGGAGGGTCAGCCCCAGCATTTT.

This clone was counted between two and nine times. The chain links TRBV19 to TRBJ1-1, with D maybe TRBD1 (6 bases). The CDR3 totals 15 residues. Trimming shortened V by 4 bases and J by 3 bases, and 15 bases separated the two germline ends. Germline loops: CDR1 LNHDA, CDR2 SQIVND (reference sequence). The DNA of the CDR3 is TGTGCCAGTAGTACCCCCGGAGGGGGGGACACTGAAGCTTTCTTT. Encoded protein: CASSTPGGGDTEAFF.

The CDR3, as DNA: TGTGCCAGCACCAGGGATAATAGCAATCAGCCCCAGCATTTT. Protein product: CASTRDNSNQPQHF. This chain uses TRBV28 with TRBJ1-5; possible D gene TRBD1, 5 bases. CDR3 length equals 14 residues. V was pared by 7 bases and J by 0 bases, with 10 bases between. Germline loops: CDR1 MDHEN, CDR2 SYDVKM.

J is TRBJ1-5 and V is TRBV30; a possible D gene is TRBD1 (6 bases). Germline V gene sequence: CDR1 GTSNPN, CDR2 SVGIG (reference sequence). This CDR3 is built from 14 residues. The V gene lost 4 bases and the J gene lost 3 bases, with 13 bases spanning the gap. The CDR3 sequence: CAWTKGQYNQPQHF. The CDR3 bases are TGTGCCTGGACCAAAGGACAGTACAATCAGCCCCAGCATTTT.

The chain employs TRBV6-5 and TRBJ1-5; tentative D call: TRBD1 (6 bases). Germline V CDR1 and CDR2: MNHEY, SVGAGI. V lost 0 bases, J lost 5 bases, and 14 bases lay in between. The CDR3 consists of 16 residues. The CDR3 DNA follows: TGTGCCAGCAGTTACTCGGGGGCAGCTCTCGATCAGCCCCAGCATTTT. It translates to CASSYSGAALDQPQHF.

V usage is TRBV4-1 and J usage is TRBJ2-2, with D unclear. Germline CDR1 MGHRA, CDR2 YSYEKL. V was shortened by 4 bases and J by 6 bases, with 18 bases between the two germline ends. The CDR3 spans 16 residues. CDR3 in amino acids: CASSPRALPVAGELFF. The DNA of the CDR3 is TGCGCCAGCAGCCCTCGAGCCCTCCCTGTCGCCGGGGAGCTGTTTTTT.